These T cell receptor beta chains were read from a single sample in a study of CD8+CD57+ T cells in acquired aplastic anemia. TCRdb redid the calling of the reads with MiXCR, one entry per CDR3 protein. Among about 420,000 distinct CDR3 sequences, just under 70% were seen once, and the ten largest hold approximately 3.8%. The source material was sorted CD4+, CD8+, or CD8+CD57+ T cells (not recorded which) from PBMCs. The receptors shown here come from a human donor in good health, serving as a control. CDR3s include the opening cysteine and the closing phenylalanine or tryptophan. The D gene is left open where the match is weak. The listing skips clone size in some rows; elsewhere it reads once, few, many or a size class.

>TRBD2|.|TRBJ2-5|TRBV7-2
CASRRLAENEQYFF
TGTGCCAGCAGGCGACTAGCGGAGAACGAGCAGTACTTCTTC
>TRBD1|.|TRBJ1-6|TRBV7-3
CASSSGQGNSPLDF
TGCGCCAGCAGCTCGGGACAGGGAAATTCACCCCTTGACTTT
>.|.|TRBJ2-2|TRBV7-2
CASSLNRDHGYELFF
TGTGCCAGCAGTTTGAACAGGGACCATGGCTACGAGCTGTTTTTT
>TRBD1|many|TRBJ1-4|TRBV12-3/TRBV12-4
CASSSDRERFF
TGTGCCAGCAGTTCGGACAGGGAGCGGTTTTTT
>.|many|TRBJ1-3|TRBV7-2
CASSRPGTGNTIYF
TGTGCCAGCAGCCGACCAGGGACTGGAAACACCATATATTTT
>.|.|TRBJ1-2|TRBV20-1
CSARAGFGGHTF
TGCAGTGCTAGAGCGGGTTTCGGTGGCCACACCTTC
>.|many|TRBJ1-1|TRBV7-8
CASSLRSGTSNTEAFF
TGTGCCAGCAGCTTGCGTTCAGGGACTTCGAACACTGAAGCTTTCTTT
>TRBD1|.|TRBJ1-5|TRBV10-3
CAISESTGRSQPQHF
TGTGCCATCAGTGAGTCGACAGGGCGAAGTCAGCCCCAGCATTTT
>.|.|TRBJ1-5|TRBV11-2
CATSLCHGRNQPQHF
TGTGCCACCAGCCTTTGTCATGGAAGGAATCAGCCCCAGCATTTT
>TRBD1|.|TRBJ1-2|TRBV9
CASSVADRGGFHYGYTF
TGTGCCAGCAGCGTAGCGGACAGGGGTGGATTTCACTATGGCTACACCTTC
>TRBD1|many|TRBJ1-2|TRBV29-1
CSVQGNGYTF
TGCAGCGTACAGGGGAATGGCTACACCTTC
>.|.|TRBJ1-5|TRBV2
CASAATGPDQPQHF
TGTGCCAGCGCCGCCACGGGCCCGGATCAGCCCCAGCATTTT
>.|many|TRBJ2-2|TRBV4-3
CASSQPGGTGELFF
TGCGCCAGCAGCCAACCCGGGGGCACCGGGGAGCTGTTTTTT
>.|many|TRBJ1-5|TRBV20-1
CSASLGTQPQHF
TGCAGTGCTAGCTTAGGTACACAGCCCCAGCATTTT
>.|.|TRBJ2-2|TRBV7-2
CASSSTTTMIEQYLFF
TGTGCCAGCAGCTCAACGACAACCATGATTGAGCAGTACCTGTTTTTT
>.|.|TRBJ1-4|TRBV15
CATSREIDPGVSELYF
TGTGCCACCAGCAGGGAGATTGACCCCGGTGTCTCCGAACTGTACTTC
>.|.|TRBJ1-1|TRBV5-4
CASSRGQPALNTEAFF
TGTGCCAGCAGCCGGGGGCAGCCAGCCTTGAACACTGAAGCTTTCTTT
>TRBD1|.|TRBJ2-7|TRBV9
CASSMGDRVLYEQYF
TGTGCCAGCAGCATGGGGGACAGGGTCCTCTACGAGCAGTACTTC
>TRBD1|.|TRBJ2-1|TRBV5-1
CASSLKDRVISYNEQFF
TGCGCCAGCAGCTTGAAGGACAGGGTGATCTCCTACAATGAGCAGTTCTTC
>TRBD2|.|TRBJ2-1|TRBV29-1
CSLRGSGRVDEQFF
TGCAGCCTACGGGGTAGCGGGAGGGTAGATGAGCAGTTCTTC
>.|.|TRBJ1-6|TRBV5-1
CASSLESGVGNSPLHF
TGCGCCAGCAGCTTGGAGTCAGGGGTGGGGAATTCACCCCTCCACTTT
>.|many|TRBJ1-5|TRBV5-1
CASSLGEQGNQPQHF
TGCGCCAGCAGCTTGGGGGAACAGGGCAATCAGCCCCAGCATTTT
>.|.|TRBJ1-2|TRBV7-8
CASSFLIRALLRAF
TGTGCCAGCAGTTTTCTTATACGAGCATTACTTCGGGCCTTC
>TRBD1|.|TRBJ1-1|TRBV9
CASSGGTANTEAFF
TGTGCCAGCAGCGGGGGGACAGCTAACACTGAAGCTTTCTTT
>.|many|TRBJ1-3|TRBV7-2
CASSFSSPGNTIYF
TGTGCCAGCAGCTTTTCCAGCCCAGGAAACACCATATATTTT
>.|.|TRBJ2-3|TRBV15
CATSRGQGPDTQYF
TGTGCCACCAGCAGAGGTCAGGGTCCAGATACGCAGTATTTT
>TRBD2|.|TRBJ2-5|TRBV5-1
CASSLRAGTSGEETQYF
TGCGCCAGCAGCTTGCGGGCAGGGACTAGCGGAGAGGAGACCCAGTACTTC
>.|.|TRBJ2-7|TRBV3-1
CASSGQHQPQHFGDF
.
>TRBD1|.|TRBJ2-5|TRBV5-6
CASGTGTGQETQYF
TGTGCCAGCGGCACGGGGACAGGCCAAGAGACCCAGTACTTC
>.|.|TRBJ2-3|TRBV6-6
CASKAFSGRYTDTQYF
TGTGCCAGCAAGGCATTCAGCGGCAGATACACAGATACGCAGTATTTT
>.|.|TRBJ2-7|TRBV20-1
CSARGAGRSYEQYF
TGCAGTGCTAGGGGGGCGGGGCGTTCCTACGAGCAGTACTTC
>TRBD1|.|TRBJ2-1|TRBV10-3
CAISPTGRNEQFF
TGTGCCATCAGCCCGACAGGGCGTAATGAGCAGTTCTTC
>TRBD1|.|TRBJ1-5|TRBV7-2
CACRGGQGRDQPQHF
TGTGCCTGCCGCGGGGGACAGGGACGGGATCAGCCCCAGCATTTT
>.|many|TRBJ1-4|TRBV20-1
CSASRQDSYNEKLFF
TGCAGTGCTAGCCGCCAAGACAGCTATAATGAAAAACTGTTTTTT
>TRBD1|.|TRBJ2-3|TRBV7-2
CASSLKGAYAFFEYF
TGTGCCAGCAGCTTAAAGGGGGCATACGCTTTCTTTGAATATTTT